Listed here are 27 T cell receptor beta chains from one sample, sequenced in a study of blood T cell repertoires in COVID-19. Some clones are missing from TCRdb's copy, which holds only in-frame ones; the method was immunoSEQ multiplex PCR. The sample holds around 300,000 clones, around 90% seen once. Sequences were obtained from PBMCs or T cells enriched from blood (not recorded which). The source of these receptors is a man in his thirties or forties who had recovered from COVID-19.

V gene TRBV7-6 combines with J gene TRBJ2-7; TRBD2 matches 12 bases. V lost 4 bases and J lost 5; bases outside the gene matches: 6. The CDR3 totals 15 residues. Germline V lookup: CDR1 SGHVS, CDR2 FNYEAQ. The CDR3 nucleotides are TGTGCCAGCAGCTCTCCTAGCGGGGGGGCCCACGAGCAGTACTTC. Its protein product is CASSSPSGGAHEQYF.

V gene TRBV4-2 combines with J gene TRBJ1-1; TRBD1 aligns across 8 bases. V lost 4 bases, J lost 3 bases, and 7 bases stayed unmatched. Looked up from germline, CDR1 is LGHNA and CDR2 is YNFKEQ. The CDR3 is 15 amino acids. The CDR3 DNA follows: TGTGCCAGCAGCCCGATATTGGACAGGGACACTGAAGCTTTCTTT. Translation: CASSPILDRDTEAFF.

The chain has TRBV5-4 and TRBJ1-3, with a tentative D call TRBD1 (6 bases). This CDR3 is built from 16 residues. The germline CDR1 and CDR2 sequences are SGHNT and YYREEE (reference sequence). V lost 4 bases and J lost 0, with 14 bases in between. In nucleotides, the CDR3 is TGTGCCAGCAGCCGTGAACAGGGTTACTCTGGAAACACCATATATTTT. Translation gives CASSREQGYSGNTIYF.

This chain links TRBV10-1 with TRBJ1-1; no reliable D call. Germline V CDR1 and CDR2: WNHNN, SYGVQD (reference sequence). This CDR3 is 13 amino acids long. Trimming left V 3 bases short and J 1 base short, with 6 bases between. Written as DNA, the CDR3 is TGCGCCAGCAGTGATGGGCCGAACACTGAAGCTTTCTTT. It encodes CASSDGPNTEAFF.

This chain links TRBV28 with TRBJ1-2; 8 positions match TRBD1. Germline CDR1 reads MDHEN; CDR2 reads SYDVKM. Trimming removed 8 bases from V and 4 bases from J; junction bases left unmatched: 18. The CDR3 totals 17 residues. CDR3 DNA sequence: TGTGCCAGCCACTCCACCATCACCGGGACAGGAGGCTATGGCTACACCTTC. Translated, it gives CASHSTITGTGGYGYTF.

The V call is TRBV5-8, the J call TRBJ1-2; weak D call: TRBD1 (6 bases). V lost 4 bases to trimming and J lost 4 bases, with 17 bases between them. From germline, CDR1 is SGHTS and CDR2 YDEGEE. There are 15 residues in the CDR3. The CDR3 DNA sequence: TGTGCCAGCAGCGCCTACGACAGGACATTCTATGGCTACACCTTC. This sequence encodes CASSAYDRTFYGYTF.

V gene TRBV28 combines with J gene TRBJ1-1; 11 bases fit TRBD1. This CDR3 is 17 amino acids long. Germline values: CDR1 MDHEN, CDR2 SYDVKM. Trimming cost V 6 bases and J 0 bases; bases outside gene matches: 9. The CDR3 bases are TGTGCCAGCAGCTTTGGGACAGGGGGACCCCTGAACACTGAAGCTTTCTTT. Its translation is CASSFGTGGPLNTEAFF.

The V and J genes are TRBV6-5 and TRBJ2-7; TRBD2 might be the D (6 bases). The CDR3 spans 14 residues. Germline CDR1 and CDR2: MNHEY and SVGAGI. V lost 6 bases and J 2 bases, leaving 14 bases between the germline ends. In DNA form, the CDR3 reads TGTGCCAGCAGCCGGGCGGGGACCACCTACGAGCAGTACTTC. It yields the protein CASSRAGTTYEQYF.

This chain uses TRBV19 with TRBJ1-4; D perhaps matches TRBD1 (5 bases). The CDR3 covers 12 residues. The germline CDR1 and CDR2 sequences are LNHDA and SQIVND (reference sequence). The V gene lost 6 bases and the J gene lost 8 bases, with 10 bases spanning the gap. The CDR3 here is CASSERQEKLFF. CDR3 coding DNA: TGTGCCAGTAGCGAACGACAGGAAAAACTGTTTTTT.

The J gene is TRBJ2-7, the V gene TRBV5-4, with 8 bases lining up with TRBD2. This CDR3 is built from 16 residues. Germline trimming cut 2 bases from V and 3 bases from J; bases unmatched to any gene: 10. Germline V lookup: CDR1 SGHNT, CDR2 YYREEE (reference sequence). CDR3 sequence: CASSFHERGLNYEQYF. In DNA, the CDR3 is TGTGCCAGCAGCTTCCACGAGCGGGGGCTAAACTACGAGCAGTACTTC.

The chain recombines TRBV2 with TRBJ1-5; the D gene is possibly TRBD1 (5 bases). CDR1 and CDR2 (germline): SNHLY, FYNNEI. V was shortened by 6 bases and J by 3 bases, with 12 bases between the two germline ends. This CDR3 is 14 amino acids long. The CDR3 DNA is TGTGCCAGCAGGGCCCCAGGGTACAATCAGCCCCAGCATTTT. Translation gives CASRAPGYNQPQHF.

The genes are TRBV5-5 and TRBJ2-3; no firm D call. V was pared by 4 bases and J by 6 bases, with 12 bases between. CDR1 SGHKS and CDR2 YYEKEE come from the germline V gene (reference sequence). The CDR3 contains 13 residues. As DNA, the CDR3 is TGTGCCAGCAGCCTGGGCCCCGGGGATACGCAGTATTTT. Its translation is CASSLGPGDTQYF.

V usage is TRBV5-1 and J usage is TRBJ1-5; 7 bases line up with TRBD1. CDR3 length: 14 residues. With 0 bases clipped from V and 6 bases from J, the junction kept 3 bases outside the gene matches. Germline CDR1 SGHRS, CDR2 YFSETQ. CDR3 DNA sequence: TGCGCCAGCAGCTTGGAAGGGGGCTTTCAGCCCCAGCATTTT. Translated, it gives CASSLEGGFQPQHF. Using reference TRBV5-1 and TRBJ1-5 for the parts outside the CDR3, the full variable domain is KAGVTQTPRYLIKTRGQQVTLSCSPISGHRSVSWYQQTPGQGLQFLFEYFSETQRNKGNFPGRFSGRQFSNSRSEMNVSTLELGDSALYLCASSLEGGFQPQHFGDGTRLSIL.

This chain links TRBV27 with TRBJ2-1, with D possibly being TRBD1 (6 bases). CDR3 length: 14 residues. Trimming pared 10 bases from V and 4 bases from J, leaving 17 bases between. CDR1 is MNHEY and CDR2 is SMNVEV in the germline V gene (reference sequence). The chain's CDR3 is CATSAGAAYNEQFF. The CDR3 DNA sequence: TGTGCCACATCCGCAGGGGCTGCATACAATGAGCAGTTCTTC.

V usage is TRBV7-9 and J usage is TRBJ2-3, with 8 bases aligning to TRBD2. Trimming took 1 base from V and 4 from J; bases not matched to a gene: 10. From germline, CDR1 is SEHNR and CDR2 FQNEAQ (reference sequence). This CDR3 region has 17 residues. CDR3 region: CASSLVTSTGGADTQYF. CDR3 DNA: TGTGCCAGCAGCTTAGTAACTAGCACGGGGGGGGCAGATACGCAGTATTTT.

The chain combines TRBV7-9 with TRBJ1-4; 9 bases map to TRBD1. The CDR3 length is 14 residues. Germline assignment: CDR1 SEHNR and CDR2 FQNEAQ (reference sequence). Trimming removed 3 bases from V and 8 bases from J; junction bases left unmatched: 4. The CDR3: CASSLTGGGEKLFF. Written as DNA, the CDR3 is TGTGCCAGCAGCTTGACAGGGGGAGGCGAAAAACTGTTTTTT.

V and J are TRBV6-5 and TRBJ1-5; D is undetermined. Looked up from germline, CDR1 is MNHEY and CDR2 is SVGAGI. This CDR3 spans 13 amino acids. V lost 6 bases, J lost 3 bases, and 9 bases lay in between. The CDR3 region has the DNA TGTGCCAGCAGGCCGGTTTACAATCAGCCCCAGCATTTT. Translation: CASRPVYNQPQHF.

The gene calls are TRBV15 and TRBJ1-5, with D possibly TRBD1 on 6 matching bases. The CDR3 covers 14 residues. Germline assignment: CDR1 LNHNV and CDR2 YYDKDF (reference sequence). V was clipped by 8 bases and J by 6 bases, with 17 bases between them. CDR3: CATAWGGAIQPQHF. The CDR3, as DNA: TGTGCCACCGCCTGGGGGGGGGCAATTCAGCCCCAGCATTTT.

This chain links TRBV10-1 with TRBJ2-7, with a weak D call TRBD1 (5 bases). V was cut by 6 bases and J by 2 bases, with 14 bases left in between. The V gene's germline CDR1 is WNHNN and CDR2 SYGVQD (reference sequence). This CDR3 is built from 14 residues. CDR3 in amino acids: CASRPDRAPYEQYF. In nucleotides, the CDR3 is TGCGCCAGCAGACCCGACAGAGCCCCCTACGAGCAGTACTTC.

This CDR3 reads CASSHRQGVWNEKLFF. For the CDR3, the DNA is TGTGCCAGCAGCCACCGACAGGGGGTATGGAATGAAAAACTGTTTTTT. The chain carries TRBV14 and TRBJ1-4, with TRBD1 identical over 9 bases. Trimming cost V 3 bases and J 5 bases; bases outside gene matches: 7. CDR1 SGHDN and CDR2 FVKESK come from the germline V gene. CDR3 length: 16 amino acids.

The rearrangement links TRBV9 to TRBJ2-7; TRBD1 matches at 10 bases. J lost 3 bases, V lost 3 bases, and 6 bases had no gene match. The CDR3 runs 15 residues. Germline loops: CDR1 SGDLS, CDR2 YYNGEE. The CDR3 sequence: CASSERQGAHYEQYF. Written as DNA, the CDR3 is TGTGCCAGCAGCGAACGACAGGGGGCACACTACGAGCAGTACTTC.

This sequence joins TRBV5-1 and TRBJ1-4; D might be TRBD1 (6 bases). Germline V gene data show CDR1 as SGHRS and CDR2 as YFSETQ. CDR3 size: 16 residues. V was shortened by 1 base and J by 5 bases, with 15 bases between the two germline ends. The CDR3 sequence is CASSLLAGRGNEKLFF. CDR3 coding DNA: TGCGCCAGCAGCTTGCTAGCGGGCAGGGGCAATGAAAAACTGTTTTTT.

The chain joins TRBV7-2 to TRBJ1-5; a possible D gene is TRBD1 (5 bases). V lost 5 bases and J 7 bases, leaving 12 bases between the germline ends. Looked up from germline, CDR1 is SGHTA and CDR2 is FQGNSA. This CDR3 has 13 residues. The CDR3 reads CASSPRGSQPQHF. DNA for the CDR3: TGTGCCAGCAGCCCCCGGGGGTCCCAGCCCCAGCATTTT.

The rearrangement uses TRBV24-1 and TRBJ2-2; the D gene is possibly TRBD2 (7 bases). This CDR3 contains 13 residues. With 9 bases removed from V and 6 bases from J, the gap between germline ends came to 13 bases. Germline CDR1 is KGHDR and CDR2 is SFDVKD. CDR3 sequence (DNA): TGTGCCACCGATGAAGGGGGGGCCGGGGAGCTGTTTTTT. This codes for CATDEGGAGELFF.

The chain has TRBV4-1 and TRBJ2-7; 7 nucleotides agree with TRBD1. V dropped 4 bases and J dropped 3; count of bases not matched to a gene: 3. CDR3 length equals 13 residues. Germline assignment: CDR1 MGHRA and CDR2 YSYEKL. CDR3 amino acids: CASSPRQGYEQYF. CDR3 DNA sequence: TGCGCCAGCAGCCCTAGACAGGGCTACGAGCAGTACTTC.

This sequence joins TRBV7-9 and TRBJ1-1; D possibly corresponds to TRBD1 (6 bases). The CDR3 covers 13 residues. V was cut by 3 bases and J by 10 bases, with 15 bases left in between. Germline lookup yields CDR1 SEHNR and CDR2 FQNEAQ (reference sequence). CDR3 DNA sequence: TGTGCCAGCAGCTTTCCAGGGACATATCGAGCTTTCTTT. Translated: CASSFPGTYRAFF.

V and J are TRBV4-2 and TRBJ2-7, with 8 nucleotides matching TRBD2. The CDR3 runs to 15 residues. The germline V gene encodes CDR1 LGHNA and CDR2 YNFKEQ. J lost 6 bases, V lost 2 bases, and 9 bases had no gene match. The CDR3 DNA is TGTGCCAGCAGCCAAAATCCGGGACTAGGGGGCGAGCAGTACTTC. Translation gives CASSQNPGLGGEQYF.